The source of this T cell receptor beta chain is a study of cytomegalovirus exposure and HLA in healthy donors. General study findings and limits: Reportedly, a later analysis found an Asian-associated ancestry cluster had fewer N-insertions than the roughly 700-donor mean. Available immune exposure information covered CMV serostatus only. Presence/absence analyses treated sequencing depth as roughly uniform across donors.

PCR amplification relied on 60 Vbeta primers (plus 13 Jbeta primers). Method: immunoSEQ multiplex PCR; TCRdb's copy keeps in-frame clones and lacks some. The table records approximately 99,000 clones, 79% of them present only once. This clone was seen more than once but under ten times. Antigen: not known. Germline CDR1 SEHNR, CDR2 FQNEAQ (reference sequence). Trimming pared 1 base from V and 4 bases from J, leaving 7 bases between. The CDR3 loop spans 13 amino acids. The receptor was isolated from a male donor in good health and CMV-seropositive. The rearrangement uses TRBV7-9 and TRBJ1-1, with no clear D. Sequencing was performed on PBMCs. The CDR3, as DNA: TGTGCCAGCAGCTTAGTAACGGGCACTGAAGCTTTCTTT. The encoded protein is CASSLVTGTEAFF. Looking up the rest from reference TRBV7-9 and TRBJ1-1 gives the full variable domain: DTGVSQNPRHKITKRGQNVTFRCDPISEHNRLYWYRQTLGQGPEFLTYFQNEAQLEKSRLLSDRFSAERPKGSFSTLEIQRTEQGDSAMYLCASSLVTGTEAFFGQGTRLTVV.